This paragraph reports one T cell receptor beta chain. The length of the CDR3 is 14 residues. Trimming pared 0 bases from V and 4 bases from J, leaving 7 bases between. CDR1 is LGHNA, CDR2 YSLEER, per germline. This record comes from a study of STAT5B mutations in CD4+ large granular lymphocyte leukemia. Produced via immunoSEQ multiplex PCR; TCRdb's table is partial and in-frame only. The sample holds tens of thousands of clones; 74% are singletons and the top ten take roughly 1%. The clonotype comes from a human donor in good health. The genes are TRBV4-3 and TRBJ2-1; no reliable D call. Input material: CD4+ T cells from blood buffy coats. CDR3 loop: CASSQEQLYNEQFF. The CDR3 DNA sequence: TGCGCCAGCAGCCAAGAACAGCTTTACAATGAGCAGTTCTTC.